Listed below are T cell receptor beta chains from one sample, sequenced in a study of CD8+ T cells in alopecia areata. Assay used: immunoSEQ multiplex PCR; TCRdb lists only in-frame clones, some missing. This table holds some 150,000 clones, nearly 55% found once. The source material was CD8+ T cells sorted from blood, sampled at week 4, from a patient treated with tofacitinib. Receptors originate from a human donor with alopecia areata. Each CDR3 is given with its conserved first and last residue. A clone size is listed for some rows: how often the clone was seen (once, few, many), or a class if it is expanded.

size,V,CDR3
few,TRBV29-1,CSGARRDRGLYEQYF
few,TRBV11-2,CASSLGAGLGDEQFF
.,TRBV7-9,CASSFGAEGSGANVLTF
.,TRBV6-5,CASSYPVGGTGELFF
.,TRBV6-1,CASSEPPGTRSNQPQHF
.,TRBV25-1,CASSPGASTEAFF
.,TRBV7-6,CASSFSSGELFF
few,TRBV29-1,CSVDLARNTGELFF
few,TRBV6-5,CASSYGRAGFDGYTF
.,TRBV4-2,CASSLSGGSTDTQYF
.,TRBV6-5,CASSVARGRPWEQYF
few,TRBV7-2,CASSFNRGKETQYF
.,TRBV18,CASSPTGQDGAETQYF
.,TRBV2,CASSHDSYEQYF
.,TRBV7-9,CASSLGLLRAGGLSYEQYF
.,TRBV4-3,CASSQDRAETEIFYGYTF
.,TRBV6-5,CASSYYYGETQYF
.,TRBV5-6,CASSLAEGDEQFF
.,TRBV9,CASSHYRDRGSPLHF
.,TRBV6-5,CASSWLAGVNEQFF
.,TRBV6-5,CASSPGRYSNQPQHF
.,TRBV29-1,CSANTRQEQFF
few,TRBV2,CATPWGSGQYF
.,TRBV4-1,CASSPSSEARDEQYF
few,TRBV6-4,CASTHDIRGQETQYF
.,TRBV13,CASSSGTGGRETQYF
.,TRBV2,CASSDYRVMETQYF
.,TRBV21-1,CASSKEYTGSGANVLTF
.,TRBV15,CATSRVPGSNEQFF
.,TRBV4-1,CASSQAGTSTDTQYF
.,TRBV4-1,CASSQDGTVVNNEQFF
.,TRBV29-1,CSGTGGHSYEQYF
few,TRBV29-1,CSVVGANTGELFF
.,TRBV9,CASSVWDRVVNTGELFF
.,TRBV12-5,CASGQAEWTDTQYF
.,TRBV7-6,CASSENPGNTYEQYF
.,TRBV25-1,CASSAQLNTEAFF
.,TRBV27,CASSRSGELFF
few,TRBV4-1,CASSQERGAWGTEAFF